The clone carrying this T cell receptor beta chain was seen only a few times. Its target is unknown. This specimen comes from a study of human T cells and chemical hapten exposure. The study, taken as a whole, reports: Alopecia in all donors means immunity may differ from healthy individuals.

Unique molecular identifiers were affixed to discrete cDNA molecules within the library. TCRdb independently ran MiXCR on the RACE reads; one entry per CDR3 protein. Of roughly 81,000 distinct CDR3 sequences in the sample, 8.5% were seen once. The time point: pre-sensitization, week 0. The treatment here: therapeutic diphenylcyclopropenone sensitization with weekly scalp DPC. Blood sampling occurred before each patch-test application. J lost 2 bases, V lost 6 bases, and 8 bases had no gene match. The CDR3 length is 14 residues. From germline, CDR1 is SQVTM and CDR2 ANQGSEA. The sequencing used whole blood, collected in connection with sensitization to the hapten diphenylcyclopropenone (DPC). This chain joins TRBV29-1 and TRBJ2-7, with 9 bases identical to TRBD2. The sequence was obtained from a man aged 40-49 years with alopecia areata. Some clones in this sample may be carry-over from other donors' samples. As DNA, the CDR3 is TGCAGCGTGGAATTAGCGGGAGTGACCTACGAGCAGTACTTC. It yields the protein CSVELAGVTYEQYF.